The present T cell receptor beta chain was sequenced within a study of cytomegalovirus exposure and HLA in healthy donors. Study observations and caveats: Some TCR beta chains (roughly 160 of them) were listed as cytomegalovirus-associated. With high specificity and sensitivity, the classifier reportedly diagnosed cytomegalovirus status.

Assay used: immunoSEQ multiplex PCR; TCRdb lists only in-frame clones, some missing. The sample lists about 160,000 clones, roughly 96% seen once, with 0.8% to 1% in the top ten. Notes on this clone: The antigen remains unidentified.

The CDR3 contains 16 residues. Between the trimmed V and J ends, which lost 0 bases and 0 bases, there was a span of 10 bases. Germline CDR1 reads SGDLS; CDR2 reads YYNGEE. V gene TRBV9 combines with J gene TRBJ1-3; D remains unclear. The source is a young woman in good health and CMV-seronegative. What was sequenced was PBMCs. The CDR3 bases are TGTGCCAGCAGCGTAGCTACTGGGCACTCTGGAAACACCATATATTTT. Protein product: CASSVATGHSGNTIYF.